The 14 T cell receptor beta chains in this list originate from one sample, sequenced in a study of T-cell memory formation after mild COVID-19. Via MiXCR, TCRdb re-called the 5' RACE reads, giving one row per CDR3 protein. The sample has some 120,000 distinct CDR3 sequences, about 5.9% seen once. Sequencing was done on a sample of PBMCs or a T cell subset sorted from them (not recorded which). The receptors shown here come from an adult woman who had mild COVID-19 (a few samples of this study predate the infection). Cell type and time point are not known.

This sequence joins TRBV6-5 and TRBJ2-3; D might be TRBD1 (6 bases). V lost 7 bases to trimming and J lost 3 bases, with 20 bases between them. Germline V CDR1 and CDR2: MNHEY, SVGAGI. This CDR3 has 16 residues. CDR3 loop: CASNQNRAVGTDTQYF. CDR3 in DNA: TGTGCCAGCAACCAAAACAGGGCCGTAGGGACAGATACGCAGTATTTT.

The CDR3 bases are TGCAGTGCTAGAGGGAATCGGGACAGGGTTTCTAAGCAGTACTTC. Residues: CSARGNRDRVSKQYF. The gene calls are TRBV20-1 and TRBJ2-7; TRBD1 aligns across 9 bases. V shed 1 base and J 8 bases; nucleotides not matched to a gene: 12. Germline V gives CDR1 DFQATT, CDR2 SNEGSKA (reference sequence). CDR3 length equals 15 residues.

The chain couples TRBV5-1 to TRBJ1-2; D gene ambiguous. This CDR3 is built from 12 residues. Per germline, CDR1 SGHRS and CDR2 YFSETQ. With 2 bases removed from V and 6 bases from J, the gap between germline ends came to 8 bases. The CDR3 DNA reads TGCGCCAGCAGCTTATCCCCTGATGGCTACACCTTC. This encodes CASSLSPDGYTF.

Ten or more counts support this clonotype. V gene TRBV7-9 combines with J gene TRBJ1-1; D gene unclear. There are 14 residues in the CDR3. The V gene's germline CDR1 is SEHNR and CDR2 FQNEAQ (reference sequence). Trimming took off 2 bases at V and 3 bases at J, with 10 bases between the two ends. DNA of the CDR3: TGTGCCAGCAGCTTAAGAAGTTCGGACACTGAAGCTTTCTTT. The encoded protein is CASSLRSSDTEAFF.

This chain uses TRBV7-2 with TRBJ2-5, with D possibly TRBD1 on 5 matching bases. Trimming stripped 7 bases from V and 1 base from J, with 13 bases between. This CDR3 contains 14 residues. Germline V gives CDR1 SGHTA, CDR2 FQGNSA. CDR3 DNA sequence: TGTGCCAGCAAAAGGGGCCAGCTCCAAGAGACCCAGTACTTC. Translation gives CASKRGQLQETQYF.

This clonotype appeared a few times. The chain has TRBV7-3 and TRBJ2-3; 14 positions match TRBD2. Trimming at V came to 3 bases and at J to 1 base, leaving 9 bases not matched to a gene. The length of the CDR3 is 19 residues. From germline, CDR1 is SGHTA and CDR2 FQGTGA. In DNA form, the CDR3 reads TGTGCCAGCAGCTTTACATCGACTAGCGGGAGGGCCCGCACAGATACGCAGTATTTT. It codes for CASSFTSTSGRARTDTQYF.

A note on this clonotype: Germline is not matched at one junction end, which may reflect a read error. The chain combines TRBV3-1 with TRBJ1-1, with D uncertain. The CDR3 loop spans 13 amino acids. Germline CDR1 LGHDT, CDR2 YNNKEL (reference sequence). As DNA, the CDR3 is TGTGCCAGCAGCCATCTCGGGGTGCCTGACGCTTTCTTT. This translates into CASSHLGVPDAFF.

There are many counts of this clonotype. The V gene is TRBV5-5, the J gene TRBJ2-6, with TRBD1 identical over 7 bases. The CDR3 extends over 19 amino acids. CDR1 SGHKS and CDR2 YYEKEE come from the germline V gene (reference sequence). V trimming: 2 bases; J trimming: 0 bases; junction bases outside the gene matches: 11. CDR3 nucleotides: TGTGCCAGCAGCTTATCAGTAGGGACAGCCACCTCTGGGGCCAACGTCCTGACTTTC. This gives the protein CASSLSVGTATSGANVLTF.

V usage is TRBV20-1 and J usage is TRBJ1-3, with 8 positions matching TRBD1. The CDR3 spans 14 residues. V gave up 6 bases and J gave up 0 bases; unmatched junction bases: 4. The germline CDR1 and CDR2 sequences are DFQATT and SNEGSKA (reference sequence). CDR3 nucleotide sequence: TGCAGTGCCAGGGACAGGAACTCTGGAAACACCATATATTTT. This translates into CSARDRNSGNTIYF.

V and J are TRBV24-1 and TRBJ2-5, with 7 nucleotides matching TRBD2. Looked up from germline, CDR1 is KGHDR and CDR2 is SFDVKD. Unmatched junction bases numbered 11, after V lost 5 bases and J lost 3 bases. This CDR3 is built from 16 residues. As DNA, the CDR3 is TGTGCCACCAGTGCCCCTGGTTCAGGGAGGGAAGAGACCCAGTACTTC. As protein: CATSAPGSGREETQYF.

In its sample, this clonotype was seen a few times. The CDR3 spells CASSLDPGTTSTEAFF. For the CDR3, the DNA is TGCGCCAGCAGCTTGGACCCCGGGACTACTAGCACTGAAGCTTTCTTT. The genes are TRBV5-1 and TRBJ1-1; a possible D gene is TRBD1 (5 bases). V lost 0 bases and J 4 bases, leaving 16 bases between the germline ends. The germline V gene encodes CDR1 SGHRS and CDR2 YFSETQ. The length of the CDR3 is 16 residues.

The CDR3 DNA reads TGTGCCAGCAGCCCAAATCCCGGATCAAACACCATATATTTT. It translates to CASSPNPGSNTIYF. V is TRBV16 and J is TRBJ1-3, with no clear D. Germline V lookup: CDR1 KGHSY, CDR2 FQNENV. The CDR3 consists of 14 residues. V gave up 4 bases and J gave up 6 bases, with 13 bases separating them.

This chain joins TRBV5-1 and TRBJ2-3, with 9 bases matching TRBD2. Unmatched junction bases numbered 7, after V lost 0 bases and J lost 5 bases. CDR3 length equals 16 residues. The germline gives CDR1 SGHRS, CDR2 YFSETQ. The chain's CDR3 is CASSLALAGSGDTQYF. CDR3 DNA sequence: TGCGCCAGCAGCTTGGCACTAGCGGGTAGCGGAGATACGCAGTATTTT. The whole variable domain, remainder taken from reference TRBV5-1 and TRBJ2-3, is KAGVTQTPRYLIKTRGQQVTLSCSPISGHRSVSWYQQTPGQGLQFLFEYFSETQRNKGNFPGRFSGRQFSNSRSEMNVSTLELGDSALYLCASSLALAGSGDTQYFGPGTRLTVL.

On this clonotype: An end of the junction does not agree with germline; a read error may underlie this. The V call is TRBV5-1, the J call TRBJ1-5; D ambiguous. The CDR3 covers 13 residues. Germline assignment: CDR1 SGHRS and CDR2 YFSETQ. The CDR3 reads CASSRFPGEPQHF. CDR3 nucleotides: TGCGCCAGCAGCAGGTTCCCGGGTGAGCCGCAGCATTTT.